What follows are 25 T cell receptor beta chains derived from one specimen sequenced in a study of blood T cell repertoires in COVID-19. Sequencing was performed with immunoSEQ multiplex PCR; in TCRdb, only in-frame clones are kept and a portion is missing. The table lists under 130,000 clones, about four fifths of them singletons. The specimen sequenced was peripheral blood. The receptors originated from an elderly man with acute or convalescent COVID-19.

This clone was detected only a few times. The genes are TRBV5-5 and TRBJ1-1; D is undetermined. The V gene's germline CDR1 is SGHKS and CDR2 YYEKEE (reference sequence). V shed 1 base and J shed 0 bases, with 10 bases lying between them. The CDR3 loop spans 15 amino acids. This CDR3 is CASSLSRLMNTEAFF. The CDR3 DNA reads as TGTGCCAGCAGCTTGTCCAGGTTGATGAACACTGAAGCTTTCTTT.

This rearrangement joins TRBV19 to TRBJ1-4, with 7 bases fitting TRBD1. V shed 7 bases, J shed 3 bases, and the junction held 11 bases outside the gene matches. The CDR3 sequence is 16 residues long. Per the germline V gene, CDR1 is LNHDA and CDR2 is SQIVND (reference sequence). CDR3 sequence: CASNLRDSAANEKLFF. The CDR3, as DNA: TGTGCCAGTAATCTCCGGGACAGCGCAGCTAATGAAAAACTGTTTTTT.

The chain is built from TRBV5-6 and TRBJ1-5; TRBD1 matches 9 bases. The germline CDR1 and CDR2 sequences are SGHDT and YYEEEE. The ends lost 2 bases at V and 0 bases at J; junction bases unmatched: 9. This CDR3 is 18 amino acids long. For the CDR3, the DNA is TGTGCCAGCAGCTTCAGGGGGGACAGGGAAGATAGCAATCAGCCCCAGCATTTT. It encodes CASSFRGDREDSNQPQHF.

The chain couples TRBV9 to TRBJ2-3, with TRBD1 matching 10 bases. This CDR3 has 17 amino acids. V was clipped by 0 bases and J by 0 bases; unmatched bases: 4. Germline V gives CDR1 SGDLS, CDR2 YYNGEE. The CDR3 reads CASSVEDRGLSTDTQYF. Written as DNA, the CDR3 is TGTGCCAGCAGCGTAGAAGACAGGGGGCTAAGCACAGATACGCAGTATTTT.

This clone was recorded once. This rearrangement joins TRBV7-2 to TRBJ2-5; 9 bases line up with TRBD2. There are 14 residues in the CDR3. Germline CDR1 is SGHTA and CDR2 is FQGNSA. J gave up 5 bases and V 1 base, and 2 bases lay outside the gene matches. CDR3 region: CASSLGGRGETQYF. DNA of the CDR3: TGTGCCAGCAGCTTAGGCGGGAGGGGGGAGACCCAGTACTTC. The full variable domain, in which reference TRBV7-2 and TRBJ2-5 provide the parts outside the CDR3, is GAGVSQSPSNKVTEKGKDVELRCDPISGHTALYWYRQSLGQGLEFLIYFQGNSAPDKSGLPSDRFSAERTGGSVSTLTIQRTQQEDSAVYLCASSLGGRGETQYFGPGTRLLVL.

The chain employs TRBV5-1 and TRBJ2-3, with D uncertain. The CDR3 loop spans 13 amino acids. Germline lookup yields CDR1 SGHRS and CDR2 YFSETQ. V was pared by 4 bases and J by 0 bases, with 6 bases between. CDR3 bases: TGCGCCAGCAGCCCCCTAAGCACAGATACGCAGTATTTT. This translates into CASSPLSTDTQYF. The whole variable domain, filled in from reference TRBV5-1 and TRBJ2-3, reads KAGVTQTPRYLIKTRGQQVTLSCSPISGHRSVSWYQQTPGQGLQFLFEYFSETQRNKGNFPGRFSGRQFSNSRSEMNVSTLELGDSALYLCASSPLSTDTQYFGPGTRLTVL.

This sequence joins TRBV18 and TRBJ2-1; possibly TRBD1 for D (6 bases). Trimming took off 0 bases at V and 4 bases at J, with 13 bases between the two ends. The CDR3 length is 16 residues. Germline CDR1 and CDR2: KGHSH and LQKENI. The CDR3 nucleotides read TGTGCCAGCTCACCACCGTCTGGGGGCAAGTACAATGAGCAGTTCTTC. This encodes CASSPPSGGKYNEQFF.

The chain links TRBV19 to TRBJ2-6; D gene uncertain. Per germline, CDR1 LNHDA and CDR2 SQIVND (reference sequence). V shed 8 bases and J shed 0 bases, with 5 bases lying between them. This CDR3 is 13 amino acids long. The DNA for the CDR3 is TGTGCCAGTCGCGGCTCTGGGGCCAACGTCCTGACTTTC. Translating it yields CASRGSGANVLTF.

The chain couples TRBV28 to TRBJ1-2; D remains unclear. Trimming took off 6 bases at V and 4 bases at J, with 9 bases between the two ends. There are 12 residues in the CDR3. CDR1 MDHEN and CDR2 SYDVKM come from the germline V gene. The CDR3 spells CASSSDTYGYTF. The DNA of the CDR3 is TGTGCCAGCAGCTCCGACACCTATGGCTACACCTTC.

V is TRBV24-1 and J is TRBJ2-2, with 8 positions matching TRBD1. The V gene's germline CDR1 is KGHDR and CDR2 SFDVKD. CDR3 size: 16 residues. Trimming cost V 5 bases and J 3 bases; bases outside gene matches: 7. The CDR3 region has the DNA TGTGCCACCAGTGCCCGAACAGGGGGTCACACCGGGGAGCTGTTTTTT. It specifies CATSARTGGHTGELFF.

The chain recombines TRBV7-2 with TRBJ2-1; no clear D. The germline V gene has CDR1 SGHTA and CDR2 FQGNSA. CDR3 length equals 14 residues. The V end lost 1 base, the J end lost 4 bases, and 8 bases lay between the germline ends. CDR3 amino acids: CASSLGNSYNEQFF. In DNA, the CDR3 is TGTGCCAGCAGCTTAGGTAACAGTTACAATGAGCAGTTCTTC. The entire variable domain, with the rest obtained from reference TRBV7-2 and TRBJ2-1, is as follows: GAGVSQSPSNKVTEKGKDVELRCDPISGHTALYWYRQSLGQGLEFLIYFQGNSAPDKSGLPSDRFSAERTGGSVSTLTIQRTQQEDSAVYLCASSLGNSYNEQFFGPGTRLTVL.

V is TRBV6-6 and J is TRBJ2-2, with D unclear. This CDR3 contains 14 residues. The V and J ends lost 5 bases and 0 bases respectively, with 7 bases between them. Looked up from germline, CDR1 is MNHNY and CDR2 is SVGAGI (reference sequence). The CDR3 loop is CASSLPTNTGELFF. CDR3 sequence (DNA): TGTGCCAGCAGTCTCCCAACGAACACCGGGGAGCTGTTTTTT.

Regarding this clone: The junction shows a germline mismatch at one end, possibly a read error. This chain connects TRBV6-5 to TRBJ1-2, with a weak D call TRBD1 (6 bases). CDR3 length equals 14 residues. CDR1 is MNHEY, CDR2 SVGAGI, per germline. CDR3 amino acids: CANSPTTGRVGYTF. The CDR3 DNA reads TGTGCCAACAGTCCTACCACAGGGCGGGTCGGCTACACCTTC.

V usage is TRBV3-1 (or the pseudogene TRBV3-2) and J usage is TRBJ1-2; 7 bases line up with TRBD1. Germline CDR1 is LGHDT and CDR2 is YNNKEL (reference sequence). This CDR3 is 13 amino acids long. V was clipped by 4 bases and J by 8 bases; unmatched bases: 7. CDR3 coding DNA: TGTGCCAGCAGCCCCAGGGACAGTGGCGGCTACACCTTC. Amino acid sequence: CASSPRDSGGYTF.

This chain joins TRBV27 and TRBJ2-5; 7 bases agree with TRBD1. The CDR3 contains 15 residues. Germline loops: CDR1 MNHEY, CDR2 SMNVEV (reference sequence). The trim removed 6 bases at V and 1 base at J, leaving 8 bases unmatched. CDR3 nucleotides: TGTGCCAGCAGCCGTCCCGGGACAGCCCAAGAGACCCAGTACTTC. Translated: CASSRPGTAQETQYF.

This chain uses TRBV6-5 with TRBJ2-5; possibly TRBD2 for D (6 bases). The CDR3 is 14 residues long. V was cut by 6 bases and J by 7 bases, with 18 bases left in between. Germline V CDR1 and CDR2: MNHEY, SVGAGI. The CDR3 sequence: CASRTGGTPGTQYF. Written as DNA, the CDR3 is TGTGCCAGCAGAACCGGGGGAACTCCCGGGACCCAGTACTTC.

This clone has just a few counts. J is TRBJ2-1 and V is TRBV19; TRBD2 aligns across 7 bases. Trimming took 10 bases from V and 2 from J; bases not matched to a gene: 8. The CDR3 runs to 14 residues. Germline CDR1 is LNHDA and CDR2 is SQIVND (reference sequence). In DNA form, the CDR3 reads TGTGCCACTGGGGGGGAGACCACCTACAATGAGCAGTTCTTC. Translating gives CATGGETTYNEQFF.

The chain combines TRBV14 with TRBJ2-7, with 9 bases identical to TRBD1. V dropped 3 bases and J dropped 1; count of bases not matched to a gene: 4. CDR1 SGHDN and CDR2 FVKESK come from the germline V gene. This CDR3 comprises 15 residues. The CDR3 DNA sequence: TGTGCCAGCAGCCACTCCGGGACAGGGTCCTACGAGCAGTACTTC. The encoded protein is CASSHSGTGSYEQYF. Together with reference TRBV14 and TRBJ2-7, the CDR3 gives the full variable domain: EAGVTQFPSHSVIEKGQTVTLRCDPISGHDNLYWYRRVMGKEIKFLLHFVKESKQDESGMPNNRFLAERTGGTYSTLKVQPAELEDSGVYFCASSHSGTGSYEQYFGPGTRLTVT.

This chain joins TRBV12-3 or TRBV12-4 and TRBJ2-7; tentative D call: TRBD1 (6 bases). The CDR3 extends over 12 amino acids. The V end was cut by 3 bases, the J end by 3 bases, with 6 bases between. The CDR3 region is CASSFRGYEQYF. CDR3 bases: TGTGCCAGCAGTTTCAGGGGCTACGAGCAGTACTTC.

The count of this clone is one. The V and J genes are TRBV18 and TRBJ2-5, with a weak D call TRBD2 (6 bases). The CDR3 length is 14 residues. Germline V gene data show CDR1 as KGHSH and CDR2 as LQKENI. V shed 4 bases and J shed 3 bases, with 12 bases lying between them. As DNA, the CDR3 is TGTGCCAGCTCACGAGGAGGGATAGAAGAGACCCAGTACTTC. This encodes CASSRGGIEETQYF.

The chain combines TRBV6-5 with TRBJ2-3, with 10 nucleotides matching TRBD1. V dropped 4 bases and J dropped 3; count of bases not matched to a gene: 4. Germline loops: CDR1 MNHEY, CDR2 SVGAGI. This CDR3 region has 15 residues. CDR3 coding DNA: TGTGCCAGCAGTTGGACAGGGGGTAGTACAGATACGCAGTATTTT. Translation: CASSWTGGSTDTQYF.

This chain joins TRBV15 and TRBJ2-5, with 8 bases fitting TRBD1. The junction had 2 bases not matched to a gene; V was cut back by 0 bases and J by 5 bases. The V gene's germline CDR1 is LNHNV and CDR2 YYDKDF (reference sequence). The CDR3 has 14 residues. CDR3 loop: CATSRDRGLETQYF. The CDR3 nucleotides are TGTGCCACCAGCAGAGACAGGGGGCTTGAGACCCAGTACTTC. The full variable domain, its missing parts supplied by reference TRBV15 and TRBJ2-5, is DAMVIQNPRYQVTQFGKPVTLSCSQTLNHNVMYWYQQKSSQAPKLLFHYYDKDFNNEADTPDNFQSRRPNTSFCFLDIRSPGLGDTAMYLCATSRDRGLETQYFGPGTRLLVL.

This clone was detected a few times. The chain uses TRBV18 and TRBJ1-3, with TRBD1 as a possible D gene (5 bases). The CDR3 extends over 18 amino acids. The germline V gene has CDR1 KGHSH and CDR2 LQKENI. Trimming removed 0 bases from V and 2 bases from J, with 17 bases in between. CDR3 nucleotide sequence: TGTGCCAGCTCACCACCGGGACTGGCTAGTCCAACTGGAAACACCATATATTTT. It is translated as CASSPPGLASPTGNTIYF.

This clone was counted once. This chain links TRBV19 with TRBJ2-1; 13 bases match TRBD2. The CDR3 runs 18 residues. Germline V lookup: CDR1 LNHDA, CDR2 SQIVND (reference sequence). Trimming at V came to 6 bases and at J to 5 bases, leaving 13 bases not matched to a gene. In DNA, the CDR3 is TGTGCCAGTAGCCTCCCCGGACTAGCGGGAGAACGGAACAATGAGCAGTTCTTC. As protein: CASSLPGLAGERNNEQFF. The entire variable domain, with the rest obtained from reference TRBV19 and TRBJ2-1, is as follows: DGGITQSPKYLFRKEGQNVTLSCEQNLNHDAMYWYRQDPGQGLRLIYYSQIVNDFQKGDIAEGYSVSREKKESFPLTVTSAQKNPTAFYLCASSLPGLAGERNNEQFFGPGTRLTVL.

The rearrangement joins TRBV6-5 to TRBJ1-1; 9 nucleotides line up with TRBD1. CDR3 size: 12 residues. Trimming took 5 bases from V and 10 from J; bases not matched to a gene: 5. Per germline, CDR1 MNHEY and CDR2 SVGAGI. Written as DNA, the CDR3 is TGTGCCAGCAGTAGGGGACAGGGATTAGCTTTCTTT. This sequence encodes CASSRGQGLAFF.